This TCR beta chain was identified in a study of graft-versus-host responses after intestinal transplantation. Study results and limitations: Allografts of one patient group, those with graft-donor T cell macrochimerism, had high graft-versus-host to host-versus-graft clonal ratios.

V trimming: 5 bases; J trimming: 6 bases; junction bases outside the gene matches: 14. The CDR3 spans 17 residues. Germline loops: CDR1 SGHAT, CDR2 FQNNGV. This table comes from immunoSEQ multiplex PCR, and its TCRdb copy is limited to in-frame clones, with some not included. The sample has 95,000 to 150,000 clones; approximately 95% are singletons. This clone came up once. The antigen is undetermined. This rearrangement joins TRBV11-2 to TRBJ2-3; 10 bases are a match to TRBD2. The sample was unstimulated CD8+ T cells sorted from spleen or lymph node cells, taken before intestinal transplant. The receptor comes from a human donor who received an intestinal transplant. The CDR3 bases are TGTGCCAGCAGCCTAGGGGGGGCTAGCGGGAGACGGGATACGCAGTATTTT. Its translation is CASSLGGASGRRDTQYF.